This TCR beta chain stems from a study of blood T cell repertoires in COVID-19. The overall study: In each case, the material was cDNA or gDNA derived from T cells, B-cell-depleted T cells, or PBMCs.

Germline V gives CDR1 SNHLY, CDR2 FYNNEI. CDR3 length: 15 residues. Trimming at V came to 6 bases and at J to 4 bases, leaving 10 bases not matched to a gene. Clones were sequenced by immunoSEQ multiplex PCR, and TCRdb holds only the in-frame ones, with some missing. The sample shows under 250,000 clones, 86% of them seen only once. The sample was peripheral blood. This TCR came from an elderly woman with COVID-19, enrolled during active disease. The chain is built from TRBV2 and TRBJ1-1; 8 nucleotides align to TRBD1. The CDR3, as DNA: TGTGCCAGCAGGATGGACAGGGTGGATTCCACTGAAGCTTTCTTT. Its protein is CASRMDRVDSTEAFF.